These T cell receptor beta chains were read from a single sample in a study of T cell responses to AZD1222 COVID-19 vaccine. Here immunoSEQ multiplex PCR was the method, and the copy in TCRdb shows in-frame clones only, minus some. In the table there are about 160,000 clones, roughly 86% of which are singletons. Sequenced here: peripheral blood, sampled on day 0 of AZD1222 vaccination. Every receptor here comes from an adult in good health. The CDR3 runs from the conserved cysteine through the conserved F or W. D genes are given only for firm matches. A row's size may be missing; if present it is once, few, many or a size class.

NA TRBJ2-1 NA TRBV4-3 TGCGCCAGCAGCCAAGGGGTGACCGATGAGCAGTTCTTC CASSQGVTDEQFF
NA TRBJ1-1 once TRBV9 TGTGCCAGCAGCGTAATGACGGGGGGGACCACTGAAGCTTTCTTT CASSVMTGGTTEAFF
NA TRBJ2-7 NA TRBV24-1 TGTGCCACCAGTGGCCCAGAGGGGAGCTCCTACGAGCAGTACTTC CATSGPEGSSYEQYF
NA TRBJ2-7 NA TRBV28 TGTGCCAGCAGTTTGAAAGAATACGAGCAGTACTTC CASSLKEYEQYF
TRBD1 TRBJ1-1 NA TRBV15 TGTGCCACCAGCAGTAATCTTTTACCGGACAGGGCGAACACTGAAGCTTTCTTT CATSSNLLPDRANTEAFF
NA TRBJ2-7 many TRBV7-3 TGTGCCAGCAGCTTAAAGGTGCGGGACGAGCAGTACTTC CASSLKVRDEQYF
TRBD2 TRBJ2-7 NA TRBV28 TGTGCCAGCACCTCTTATAGCGGGGGGGCTTACGAGCAGTACTTC CASTSYSGGAYEQYF
NA TRBJ2-5 NA TRBV10-3 TGTGCCATCAGTGGTGAATACCAAGAGACCCAGTACTTC CAISGEYQETQYF
NA TRBJ1-2 NA TRBV28 TGTGCCAGCAGTTCGTCGGGATCCAACTATGGCTACACCTTC CASSSSGSNYGYTF
TRBD1 TRBJ2-1 NA TRBV11-3 TGTGCCAGCAGCTTCCGACAGGGGGCCAATGAGCAGTTCTTC CASSFRQGANEQFF
NA TRBJ2-5 NA TRBV18 TGTGCCAGCTCACCTCGTCCTGGGGGGCAAGAGACCCAGTACTTC CASSPRPGGQETQYF
TRBD1 TRBJ1-6 NA TRBV28 TGTGCCAGCAGTTACCGGGACAGGGGGTTTTATAATTCACCCCTCCACTTT CASSYRDRGFYNSPLHF
NA TRBJ1-2 NA TRBV5-1 TGCGCCAGCAGCGAGGCTCCGGGTTACGACTATGGCTACACCTTC CASSEAPGYDYGYTF
NA TRBJ1-2 NA TRBV18 TGTGCCAGCTCAGAGGGAGAGAACTATGGCTACACCTTC CASSEGENYGYTF
NA TRBJ1-1 once TRBV5-1 TGCGCCAGCAGCCGGAAACAGGGTGGTGAAGCTTTCTTT CASSRKQGGEAFF
NA TRBJ2-7 NA TRBV6-4 TGTGCCAGCACTCGAGGGGCCTCCTACGAGCAGTACTTC CASTRGASYEQYF
TRBD1 TRBJ2-7 NA TRBV27 TGTGCCAGCAGTTTAGGCAGGGGGCTCGACGAGCAGTACTTC CASSLGRGLDEQYF
NA TRBJ1-2 NA TRBV20-1 TGCAGTGCTCGTGGGACGGAGTATGGCTACACCTTC CSARGTEYGYTF
TRBD1 TRBJ1-2 once TRBV4-1 TGCGCCAGCAGCCCCAACGTGGACAGGGCGGACGGCTACACCTTC CASSPNVDRADGYTF
TRBD2 TRBJ2-3 NA TRBV11-1 TGTGCCAGCAGCTTAAGGCTAGCGGGAGGTACAGATACGCAGTATTTT CASSLRLAGGTDTQYF
NA TRBJ1-5 NA TRBV6-6 TGTGCCAGCACCATACGCGCAGGGAACCTTAATCAGCCCCAGCATTTT CASTIRAGNLNQPQHF
NA TRBJ1-1 NA TRBV7-2 TGTGCCAGCAGCTTCCAAGCTGGGGGGTATGGCACTGAAGCTTTCTTT CASSFQAGGYGTEAFF
TRBD1 TRBJ1-2 NA TRBV6-2/TRBV6-3 TGTGCCAGCAGTTACGGACAGGGGGGCTACACCTTC CASSYGQGGYTF
NA TRBJ1-1 NA TRBV7-9 TGTGCCAGCAGCTCCCCAGGGCCGGACACTGAAGCTTTCTTT CASSSPGPDTEAFF
TRBD1 TRBJ1-5 NA TRBV6-1 TGTGCCAGCAGTGAAGGGACAGGGGGTCATCAGCCCCAGCATTTT CASSEGTGGHQPQHF
NA TRBJ1-1 NA TRBV7-8 TGTGCCAGCAGCTTAGAATCTATTGGACAGACTGCTGAAGCTTTCTTT CASSLESIGQTAEAFF
TRBD2 TRBJ2-1 NA TRBV28 TGTGCCAGCAGTCTGGGGACTACCCGAGGGAATGAGCAGTTCTTC CASSLGTTRGNEQFF
TRBD2 TRBJ2-3 once TRBV10-2 TGCGCCAGCAGTGCACTAGCGGGGACAGATACGCAGTATTTT CASSALAGTDTQYF
NA TRBJ1-6 NA TRBV9 TGTGCCAGCAGTGGGAATTCACCCCTCCACTTT CASSGNSPLHF
NA TRBJ1-2 NA TRBV7-2 TGTGCCAGCAGCTTGGCGGGTGGGACTATGTATGGCTACACCTTC CASSLAGGTMYGYTF
NA TRBJ1-5 NA TRBV6-5 TGTGCCAGCAGTCAGGAAATAGATCAGCCCCAGCATTTT CASSQEIDQPQHF
TRBD2 TRBJ2-7 NA TRBV5-4 TGTGCCAGCAGCCCAGAAATAGCGGGAGGGTACTACGAGCAGTACTTC CASSPEIAGGYYEQYF
TRBD2 TRBJ2-1 once TRBV28 TGTGCCAGCAGTTTAGAACTAGCGGACTCTTGGAATGAGCAGTTCTTC CASSLELADSWNEQFF
TRBD2 TRBJ2-1 NA TRBV19 TGTGCCAGTAACGTGGGAGGGCTAGCGGGGGCCAGCGAGCAGTTCTTC CASNVGGLAGASEQFF
NA TRBJ1-6 NA TRBV12-3/TRBV12-4 TGTGCCAGCAGTTTATCCGCAAATTCACCCCTCCACTTT CASSLSANSPLHF
TRBD1 TRBJ1-4 NA TRBV29-1 TGCAGCGTAGGACTCGGGACAGGGGGTTTGACTAATGAAAAACTGTTTTTT CSVGLGTGGLTNEKLFF
NA TRBJ1-6 few TRBV5-6 TGTGCCAGCAGCCTGGATGGACAGCCCTCCTCGCGTTCACCCCTCCACTTT CASSLDGQPSSRSPLHF
TRBD1 TRBJ1-2 NA TRBV23-1 TGCGCCAGCAGTCAAAATAACCGGACAGGAAGGGATGGCTACACCTTC CASSQNNRTGRDGYTF
NA TRBJ2-1 NA TRBV5-1 TGCGCCAGCAGCTTCTCCGCGGTACGAAGCTCCTACAATGAGCAGTTCTTC CASSFSAVRSSYNEQFF
NA TRBJ2-2 NA TRBV5-1 TGCGCCAGCAGCTTGGGGGTAGCCTGGGGCACCGGGGAGCTGTTTTTT CASSLGVAWGTGELFF
NA TRBJ2-4 NA TRBV3-1/TRBV3-2 TGTGCCAGCAGCCAAGGCTCGGCAGGGGAAAACATTCAGTACTTC CASSQGSAGENIQYF